These 29 T cell receptor beta chains originate from one sample sequenced in a study of shared clonotypes between healthy human individuals. Here immunoSEQ multiplex PCR was the method, and the copy in TCRdb shows in-frame clones only, minus some. The table lists fewer than 400,000 clones, around two thirds of them singletons. The sample comprised memory CD4+ T cells sorted from blood. The subset denotes: CD45RA-negative fraction. Source of these receptors: a man between 25 and 39 years old in good health.

A note on this clone: Other DNA variants within this sample encode the same CDR3. CDR3 nucleotide sequence: TGTGCCAGCAGCCAAAACTACGAGCAGTACTTC. Translating it yields CASSQNYEQYF. This chain uses TRBV14 with TRBJ2-7, with D hard to call. Germline CDR1 is SGHDN and CDR2 is FVKESK. The CDR3 is 11 amino acids. The V end was cut by 2 bases, the J end by 3 bases, with 2 bases between. The whole variable domain, filled in from reference TRBV14 and TRBJ2-7, reads EAGVTQFPSHSVIEKGQTVTLRCDPISGHDNLYWYRRVMGKEIKFLLHFVKESKQDESGMPNNRFLAERTGGTYSTLKVQPAELEDSGVYFCASSQNYEQYFGPGTRLTVT.

This sequence joins TRBV27 and TRBJ2-7, with D maybe TRBD1 (5 bases). V gave up 1 base and J gave up 5 bases, with 15 bases separating them. The CDR3 is made up of 15 amino acids. Germline CDR1 MNHEY, CDR2 SMNVEV (reference sequence). CDR3 residues: CASSLWGNRANEQYF. CDR3 nucleotides: TGTGCCAGCAGTTTATGGGGCAATAGGGCCAACGAGCAGTACTTC.

The rearrangement joins TRBV7-3 to TRBJ1-4, with TRBD1 as a possible D gene (5 bases). The ends were cut back, 3 bases at V and 10 bases at J, with 12 bases in the middle. This CDR3 is built from 13 residues. Germline V gives CDR1 SGHTA, CDR2 FQGTGA. CDR3: CASSLRQGGKLFF. The CDR3 DNA reads as TGTGCCAGCAGCTTGCGCCAGGGCGGAAAACTGTTTTTT. Using reference TRBV7-3 and TRBJ1-4 for the parts outside the CDR3, the full variable domain is GAGVSQTPSNKVTEKGKYVELRCDPISGHTALYWYRQSLGQGPEFLIYFQGTGAADDSGLPNDRFFAVRPEGSVSTLKIQRTERGDSAVYLCASSLRQGGKLFFGSGTQLSVL.

The sample holds one count of this clone. This sequence joins TRBV6-1 and TRBJ2-3; D is possibly TRBD1 or TRBD2 (6 bases each). V lost 6 bases, J lost 3 bases, and 13 bases lay in between. The CDR3 totals 14 residues. Germline loops: CDR1 MNHNS, CDR2 SASEGT. The CDR3 nucleotides read TGTGCCAGCAGCGCATTAGGGGGGACAGATACGCAGTATTTT. Protein: CASSALGGTDTQYF.

The rearrangement uses TRBV4-1 and TRBJ1-3, with a possible D match to TRBD1 (5 bases). Germline CDR1 and CDR2: MGHRA and YSYEKL. V was trimmed by 1 base and J by 3 bases, leaving 13 bases between them. The CDR3 contains 16 residues. The CDR3 DNA follows: TGCGCCAGCAGCCAAGGTGGGGGGATCCGTGGAAACACCATATATTTT. It encodes CASSQGGGIRGNTIYF.

The CDR3: CASSERINEKLFF. For the CDR3, the DNA is TGTGCCAGCAGTGAACGGATTAATGAAAAACTGTTTTTT. The chain has TRBV6-1 and TRBJ1-4; D is unclear. With 2 bases removed from V and 4 bases from J, the gap between germline ends came to 5 bases. Germline values: CDR1 MNHNS, CDR2 SASEGT. This CDR3 comprises 13 residues.

This rearrangement joins TRBV2 to TRBJ1-3; no reliable D call. This CDR3 contains 13 residues. The germline gives CDR1 SNHLY, CDR2 FYNNEI. The ends were cut back, 6 bases at V and 4 bases at J, with 10 bases in the middle. CDR3 in amino acids: CASSASLGNTIYF. Written as DNA, the CDR3 is TGTGCCAGCAGCGCTAGTCTGGGAAACACCATATATTTT.

This clone has more than one count but fewer than ten. This chain joins TRBV7-8 and TRBJ2-7; TRBD2 agrees at 16 bases. The V and J ends lost 3 bases and 9 bases, in that order; junction bases with no gene match: 5. CDR3 length equals 15 residues. Germline loops: CDR1 SGHVS, CDR2 FQNEAQ. The CDR3 protein is CASSLGTSGRAAQYF. DNA of the CDR3: TGTGCCAGCAGCTTGGGGACTAGCGGGAGGGCCGCGCAGTACTTC. Based on the CDR3 plus reference TRBV7-8 and TRBJ2-7, the full variable domain is GAGVSQSPRYKVAKRGQDVALRCDPISGHVSLFWYQQALGQGPEFLTYFQNEAQLDKSGLPSDRFFAERPEGSVSTLKIQRTQQEDSAVYLCASSLGTSGRAAQYFGPGTRLTVT.

This clone was observed a few times. V is TRBV7-2 and J is TRBJ1-2; 10 bases agree with TRBD1. The V and J ends lost 6 bases and 6 bases, in that order; junction bases with no gene match: 10. CDR1 SGHTA and CDR2 FQGNSA come from the germline V gene. The CDR3 sequence is 15 residues long. The CDR3 coding sequence is TGTGCCAGCAGTGGGGCGACAGGGGGCGCCGATGGCTACACCTTC. Protein sequence: CASSGATGGADGYTF.

This clone has a single count. The chain carries TRBV2 and TRBJ1-5; TRBD1 matches at 10 bases. With 7 bases clipped from V and 4 bases from J, the junction kept 7 bases outside the gene matches. Germline V gene sequence: CDR1 SNHLY, CDR2 FYNNEI. The CDR3 length is 15 residues. CDR3: CASTEGQGRNQPQHF. The CDR3 DNA reads as TGTGCCAGCACCGAGGGACAGGGGCGTAATCAGCCCCAGCATTTT. The entire variable domain, with the rest obtained from reference TRBV2 and TRBJ1-5, is as follows: EPEVTQTPSHQVTQMGQEVILRCVPISNHLYFYWYRQILGQKVEFLVSFYNNEISEKSEIFDDQFSVERPDGSNFTLKIRSTKLEDSAMYFCASTEGQGRNQPQHFGDGTRLSIL.

The chain joins TRBV2 to TRBJ2-1; the match to TRBD2 covers 10 bases. Germline lookup yields CDR1 SNHLY and CDR2 FYNNEI. The length of the CDR3 is 15 residues. The J segment lost 3 bases and the V segment lost 5 bases, leaving 4 bases of the junction unmatched. The CDR3 here is CASSRASGGYNEQFF. In DNA form, the CDR3 reads TGTGCCAGCAGTCGGGCTAGCGGGGGCTACAATGAGCAGTTCTTC.

Comments on this clone: Distinct nucleotide sequences in the sample also encode this CDR3. The chain uses TRBV5-6 and TRBJ2-1; D remains ambiguous. Germline-derived CDR1 and CDR2 are SGHDT and YYEEEE. CDR3 length equals 12 residues. Trimming removed 0 bases from V and 10 bases from J, with 8 bases in between. The CDR3 DNA reads TGTGCCAGCAGCTTGGTTGCCCGGGAGCAGTTCTTC. It translates to CASSLVAREQFF.

The V gene is TRBV2, the J gene TRBJ2-3; D perhaps matches TRBD1 (6 bases). There are 19 residues in the CDR3. Germline CDR1 and CDR2: SNHLY and FYNNEI. Trimming took 7 bases from V and 6 from J, leaving 32 bases between them. CDR3 in amino acids: CASNRRPSAPRGPPDTQYF. For the CDR3, the DNA is TGTGCCAGCAACCGTAGACCCTCCGCGCCCAGGGGCCCTCCCGATACGCAGTATTTT.

Ten or more counts support this clone. The DNA of the CDR3 is TGTGCCAGCAGCCAAGCCCGGACCCGATCCTACGAGCAGTACTTC. As protein: CASSQARTRSYEQYF. The chain recombines TRBV4-2 with TRBJ2-7; D call uncertain. V lost 1 base, J lost 1 base, and 11 bases lay in between. CDR1 and CDR2 from the germline V gene are LGHNA and YNFKEQ. The CDR3 length is 15 residues.

DNA for the CDR3: TGTGCCAGCTCACCCCCCAGCTTCTACGAGCAGTACTTC. Amino acids: CASSPPSFYEQYF. V is TRBV18 and J is TRBJ2-7; D gene unclear. Germline CDR1 is KGHSH and CDR2 is LQKENI. V shed 3 bases and J shed 3 bases, with 9 bases lying between them. The CDR3 spans 13 residues.

Ten or more counts support this clone. This chain joins TRBV25-1 and TRBJ1-4; 7 nucleotides align to TRBD1. The V gene's germline CDR1 is MGHDK and CDR2 SYGVNS. The CDR3 consists of 15 residues. V gave up 5 bases and J gave up 5 bases; unmatched junction bases: 8. CDR3: CASSTRQGGNEKLFF. CDR3 nucleotide sequence: TGTGCCAGCAGTACCCGACAGGGCGGGAATGAAAAACTGTTTTTT.

The sample holds a few counts of this clone. The rearrangement uses TRBV5-1 and TRBJ2-5, with 12 bases lining up with TRBD2. The CDR3 contains 16 residues. Germline CDR1 reads SGHRS; CDR2 reads YFSETQ. V was pared by 2 bases and J by 4 bases, with 6 bases of the junction left unmatched. CDR3 protein: CASSLSGLAGLETQYF. In nucleotides, the CDR3 is TGCGCCAGCAGCTTAAGCGGACTAGCGGGATTAGAGACCCAGTACTTC.

This clone is a singleton in its sample. The chain links TRBV28 to TRBJ2-7; 13 bases match TRBD2. This CDR3 spans 17 amino acids. Per germline, CDR1 MDHEN and CDR2 SYDVKM. J was trimmed by 7 bases and V by 2 bases; bases with no gene match: 11. The DNA of the CDR3 is TGTGCCAGCAGTTTAGGGACTAGCGGGAATAAGCGTTATGAGCAGTACTTC. Its protein product is CASSLGTSGNKRYEQYF.

The chain carries TRBV9 and TRBJ2-1; 9 bases map to TRBD2. CDR3 length: 15 amino acids. V dropped 0 bases and J dropped 10; count of bases not matched to a gene: 8. CDR1 is SGDLS, CDR2 YYNGEE, per germline. The CDR3 DNA reads TGTGCCAGCAGCGTAGAAGGGACTAGCCTCGGCGAGCAGTTCTTC. It specifies CASSVEGTSLGEQFF.

The V gene is TRBV6-5, the J gene TRBJ1-1, with D perhaps matching TRBD1 (6 bases). V was pared by 2 bases and J by 11 bases, with 15 bases between. CDR3 length equals 13 residues. Germline V gene lookup returns CDR1 MNHEY and CDR2 SVGAGI. As DNA, the CDR3 is TGTGCCAGCAGTTACCAGCAGACAGGCCCGGCTTTCTTT. Amino acid sequence: CASSYQQTGPAFF.

The chain is built from TRBV6-4 and TRBJ2-5; 8 bases map to TRBD1. Germline CDR1 MRHNA, CDR2 SNTAGT. The CDR3 contains 13 residues. J was trimmed by 6 bases and V by 3 bases; bases with no gene match: 3. CDR3 in DNA: TGTGCCAGCAGTGAGAACAGGGGGAAGACCCAGTACTTC. Its translation: CASSENRGKTQYF.

This sequence joins TRBV7-9 and TRBJ2-1; D perhaps matches TRBD2 (6 bases). Trimming took 2 bases from V and 4 from J, leaving 9 bases between them. This CDR3 region has 14 residues. Germline CDR1 reads SEHNR; CDR2 reads FQNEAQ (reference sequence). In DNA form, the CDR3 reads TGTGCCAGCAGCTTATCCGGAGGGTACAATGAGCAGTTCTTC. It translates to CASSLSGGYNEQFF.

This chain connects TRBV28 to TRBJ1-3; D is perhaps TRBD1 (5 bases). Germline values: CDR1 MDHEN, CDR2 SYDVKM. This CDR3 contains 15 residues. Trimming left V 5 bases short and J 0 bases short, with 11 bases between. The CDR3 DNA reads as TGTGCCAGCAGTCCAGGGTACCACTCTGGAAACACCATATATTTT. Its translation is CASSPGYHSGNTIYF.

With respect to this clone: Because the CDR3's place on the DNA is in doubt, the DNA is left out and the CDR3 is given as listed by TCRdb. The chain uses TRBV7-8 and TRBJ1-2. The CDR3 spans 18 residues, counting both ends. Germline assignment: CDR1 SGHVS and CDR2 FQNEAQ. The CDR3 loop is CASSPRNTVGFFGNGYTF.

The gene calls are TRBV4-1 and TRBJ2-6; D not resolved. CDR3 length equals 19 residues. The germline V gene has CDR1 MGHRA and CDR2 YSYEKL. Trimming left V 0 bases short and J 4 bases short, with 19 bases between. The CDR3 DNA follows: TGCGCCAGCAGCCAAGACCCCGCCGGTTTAGGCTCCGGGGCCAACGTCCTGACTTTC. Its translation: CASSQDPAGLGSGANVLTF.

The V and J genes are TRBV10-3 and TRBJ2-6; D call uncertain. Between the trimmed V and J ends, which lost 7 bases and 0 bases, there was a span of 10 bases. The CDR3 runs 15 residues. From germline, CDR1 is ENHRY and CDR2 SYGVKD. The CDR3 protein is CAIINGSSGANVLTF. The CDR3 DNA follows: TGTGCCATCATTAACGGCTCCTCTGGGGCCAACGTCCTGACTTTC.

In DNA form, the CDR3 reads TGTGCCAGCAGCTTGGGTGGTAGCAATGAGCAGTTCTTC. Residues: CASSLGGSNEQFF. The rearrangement uses TRBV11-3 and TRBJ2-1; D gene ambiguous. The germline V and J ends were trimmed by 3 bases and 6 bases, with 9 bases remaining between them. Looked up from germline, CDR1 is SGHNT and CDR2 is YENEEA. There are 13 residues in the CDR3. Complete variable domain (other parts from reference TRBV11-3 and TRBJ2-1): EAGVVQSPRYKIIEKKQPVAFWCNPISGHNTLYWYLQNLGQGPELLIRYENEEAVDDSQLPKDRFSAERLKGVDSTLKIQPAELGDSAVYLCASSLGGSNEQFFGPGTRLTVL.

This clone was observed a single time. The CDR3 spells CASSLEAGAGANVLTF. CDR3 DNA sequence: TGCGCCAGCAGCTTGGAGGCGGGGGCTGGGGCCAACGTCCTGACTTTC. V is TRBV5-1 and J is TRBJ2-6; 7 bases fit TRBD2. The CDR3 loop spans 16 amino acids. J lost 2 bases, V lost 0 bases, and 2 bases had no gene match. Germline V gives CDR1 SGHRS, CDR2 YFSETQ. The variable domain in full, completed from reference TRBV5-1 and TRBJ2-6, reads KAGVTQTPRYLIKTRGQQVTLSCSPISGHRSVSWYQQTPGQGLQFLFEYFSETQRNKGNFPGRFSGRQFSNSRSEMNVSTLELGDSALYLCASSLEAGAGANVLTFGAGSRLTVL.

The V and J genes are TRBV7-8 and TRBJ2-3, with D possibly being TRBD2 (5 bases). This CDR3 is built from 19 residues. V lost 0 bases and J 2 bases, leaving 21 bases between the germline ends. Germline loops: CDR1 SGHVS, CDR2 FQNEAQ. CDR3 bases: TGTGCCAGCAGCTTAGCGCTGCTAGCCCCTAACCCGCACACAGATACGCAGTATTTT. Its translation: CASSLALLAPNPHTDTQYF.